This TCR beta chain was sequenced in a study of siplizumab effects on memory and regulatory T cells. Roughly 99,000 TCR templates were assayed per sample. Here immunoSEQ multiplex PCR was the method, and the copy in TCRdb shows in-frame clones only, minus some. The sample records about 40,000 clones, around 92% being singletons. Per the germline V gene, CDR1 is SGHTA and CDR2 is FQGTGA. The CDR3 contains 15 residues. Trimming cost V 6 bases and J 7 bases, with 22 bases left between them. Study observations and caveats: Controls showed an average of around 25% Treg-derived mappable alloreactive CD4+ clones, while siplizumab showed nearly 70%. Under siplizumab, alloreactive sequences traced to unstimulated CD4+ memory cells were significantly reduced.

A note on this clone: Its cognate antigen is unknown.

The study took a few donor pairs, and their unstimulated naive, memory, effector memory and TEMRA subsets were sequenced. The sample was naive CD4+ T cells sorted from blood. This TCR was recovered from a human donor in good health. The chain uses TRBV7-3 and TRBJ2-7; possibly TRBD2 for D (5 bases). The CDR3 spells CASSLGREGSWEQYF. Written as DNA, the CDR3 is TGTGCCAGCAGTCTAGGCAGAGAGGGATCGTGGGAGCAGTACTTC.